This paragraph covers one T cell receptor (beta chain) sequence. This CDR3 is 18 amino acids long. CDR1 is MGHRA, CDR2 YSYEKL, per germline. With 0 bases removed from V and 0 bases from J, the gap between germline ends came to 14 bases. The sample originates from a study of control samples from healthy donors and cancer patients. Clones were read by immunoSEQ multiplex PCR, and TCRdb kept only the in-frame ones, dropping some. The data show over 150,000 clones, less than 95% seen once. The clonotype comes from a man aged 60 to 75 with colorectal cancer. This sequence joins TRBV4-1 and TRBJ1-4; D gene ambiguous. The sequencing input was PBMCs. CDR3 sequence: CASSQDGPVLATNEKLFF. DNA of the CDR3: TGCGCCAGCAGCCAAGACGGTCCGGTCCTCGCAACTAATGAAAAACTGTTTTTT.